This TCR beta chain was recovered during a study of long-term antiretroviral therapy in people with HIV. Study-wide context: The earliest samples came about a decade before the 2015 immediate-ART recommendation.

As regards this clone: Its specificity is unknown.

The CDR3 has 15 residues. The V end was cut by 0 bases, the J end by 0 bases, with 8 bases between. Germline V gives CDR1 LGHNA, CDR2 YSLEER. Cryopreserved PBMC numbered roughly 0.85-11 million per sample before DNA extraction. The assay used was immunoSEQ (version v3.0), run at survey level. Method: immunoSEQ multiplex PCR; TCRdb's copy keeps in-frame clones and lacks some. Of 20,000 to 25,000 clones listed, around 81% are singletons. Study findings and constraints: Transplant-donor-level diversity was not reached after ART, though diversity increased. ART adherence was not documented, and neither viral resistance nor therapy changes had any data.

The chain links TRBV4-3 to TRBJ1-2; D not certain. This sequence was found in a middle-aged man with HIV. The sample consisted of unsorted PBMCs, taken 0.1 years before starting antiretroviral therapy. This chain's CDR3 is CASSQEMVANYGYTF. CDR3 in DNA: TGCGCCAGCAGCCAAGAAATGGTTGCTAACTATGGCTACACCTTC.